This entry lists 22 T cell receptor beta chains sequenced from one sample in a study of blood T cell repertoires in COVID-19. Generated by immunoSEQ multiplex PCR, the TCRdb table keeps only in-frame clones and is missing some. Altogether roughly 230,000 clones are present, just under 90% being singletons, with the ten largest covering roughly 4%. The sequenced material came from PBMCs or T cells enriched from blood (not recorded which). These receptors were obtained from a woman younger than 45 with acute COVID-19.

As DNA, the CDR3 is TGTGCCAGCAGTTCCGGGACAGGGAGTTTTGGTGGCTACACCTTC. This sequence encodes CASSSGTGSFGGYTF. The V and J genes are TRBV27 and TRBJ1-2; TRBD1 matches at 9 bases. The V gene end was trimmed by 4 bases and the J gene end by 7 bases; junction bases not matched to a gene: 10. Germline V CDR1 and CDR2: MNHEY, SMNVEV (reference sequence). This CDR3 spans 15 amino acids.

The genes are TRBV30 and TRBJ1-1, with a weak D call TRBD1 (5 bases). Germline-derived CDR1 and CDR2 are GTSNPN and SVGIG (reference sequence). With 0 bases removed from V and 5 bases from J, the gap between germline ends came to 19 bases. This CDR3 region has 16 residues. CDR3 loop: CAWSVPSSGRGTEAFF. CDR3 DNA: TGTGCCTGGAGTGTACCTTCTTCGGGGCGGGGGACTGAAGCTTTCTTT.

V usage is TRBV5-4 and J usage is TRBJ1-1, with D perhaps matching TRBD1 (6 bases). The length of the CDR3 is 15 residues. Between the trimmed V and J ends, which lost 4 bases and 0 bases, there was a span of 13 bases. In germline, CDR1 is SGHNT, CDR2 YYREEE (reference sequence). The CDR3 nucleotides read TGTGCCAGCAGCCAAAGACAGGAAATGAACACTGAAGCTTTCTTT. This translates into CASSQRQEMNTEAFF. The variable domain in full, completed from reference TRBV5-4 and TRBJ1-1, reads ETGVTQSPTHLIKTRGQQVTLRCSSQSGHNTVSWYQQALGQGPQFIFQYYREEENGRGNFPPRFSGLQFPNYSSELNVNALELDDSALYLCASSQRQEMNTEAFFGQGTRLTVV.

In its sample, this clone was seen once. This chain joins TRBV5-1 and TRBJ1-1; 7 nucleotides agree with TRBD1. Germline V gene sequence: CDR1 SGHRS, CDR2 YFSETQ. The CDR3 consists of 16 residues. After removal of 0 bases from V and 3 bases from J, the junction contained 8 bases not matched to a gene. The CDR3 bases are TGCGCCAGCAGCTTGGTTAAAGGGGGCGAGGACACTGAAGCTTTCTTT. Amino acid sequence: CASSLVKGGEDTEAFF.

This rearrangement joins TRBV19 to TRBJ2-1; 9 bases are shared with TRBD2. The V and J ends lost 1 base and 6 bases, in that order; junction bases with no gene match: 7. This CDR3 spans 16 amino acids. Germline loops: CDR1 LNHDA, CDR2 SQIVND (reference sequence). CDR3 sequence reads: CASSIVALAGPNEQFF. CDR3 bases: TGTGCCAGTAGTATAGTGGCCCTAGCGGGACCCAATGAGCAGTTCTTC.

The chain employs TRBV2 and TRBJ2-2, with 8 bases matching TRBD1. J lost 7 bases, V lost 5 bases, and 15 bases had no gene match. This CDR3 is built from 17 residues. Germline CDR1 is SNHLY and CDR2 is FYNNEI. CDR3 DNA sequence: TGTGCCAGCAGTAGAAGGGTCTCTGGACAGGGTGGCGGGGAGCTGTTTTTT. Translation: CASSRRVSGQGGGELFF.

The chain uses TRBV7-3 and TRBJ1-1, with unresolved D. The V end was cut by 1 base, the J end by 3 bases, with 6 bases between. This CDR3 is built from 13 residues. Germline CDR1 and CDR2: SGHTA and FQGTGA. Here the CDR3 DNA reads TGTGCCAGCAGCTTAAACCGGGACACTGAAGCTTTCTTT. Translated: CASSLNRDTEAFF.

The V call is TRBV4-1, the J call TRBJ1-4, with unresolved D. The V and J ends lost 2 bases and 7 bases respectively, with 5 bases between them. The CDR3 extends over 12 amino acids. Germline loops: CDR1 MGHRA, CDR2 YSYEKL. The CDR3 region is CASSQSFEKLFF. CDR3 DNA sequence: TGCGCCAGCAGCCAATCGTTTGAAAAACTGTTTTTT.

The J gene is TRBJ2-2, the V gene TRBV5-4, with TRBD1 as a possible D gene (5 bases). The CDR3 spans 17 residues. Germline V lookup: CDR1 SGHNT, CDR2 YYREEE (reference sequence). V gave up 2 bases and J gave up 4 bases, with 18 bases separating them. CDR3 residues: CASSLVPGAAVTGELFF. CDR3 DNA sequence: TGTGCCAGCAGCTTAGTCCCTGGGGCGGCAGTCACCGGGGAGCTGTTTTTT.

CDR3 bases: TGCGCCAGCAGCTTGGGACAGGGATTAGAATATGGCTACACCTTC. This translates into CASSLGQGLEYGYTF. This chain uses TRBV5-1 with TRBJ1-2, with 7 nucleotides matching TRBD1. After removal of 0 bases from V and 5 bases from J, the junction contained 7 bases not matched to a gene. This CDR3 has 15 residues. Looked up from germline, CDR1 is SGHRS and CDR2 is YFSETQ.

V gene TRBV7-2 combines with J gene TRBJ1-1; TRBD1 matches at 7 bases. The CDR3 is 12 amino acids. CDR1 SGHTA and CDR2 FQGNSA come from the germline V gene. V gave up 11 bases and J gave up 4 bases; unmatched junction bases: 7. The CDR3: CAADSGGTEAFF. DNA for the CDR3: TGTGCCGCAGACTCAGGGGGCACTGAAGCTTTCTTT.

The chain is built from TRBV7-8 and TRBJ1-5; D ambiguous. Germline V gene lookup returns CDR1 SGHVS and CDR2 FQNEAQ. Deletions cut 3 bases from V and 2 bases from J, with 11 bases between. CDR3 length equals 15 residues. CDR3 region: CASSFSGGGNQPQHF. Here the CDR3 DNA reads TGTGCCAGCAGCTTTTCAGGAGGAGGCAATCAGCCCCAGCATTTT.

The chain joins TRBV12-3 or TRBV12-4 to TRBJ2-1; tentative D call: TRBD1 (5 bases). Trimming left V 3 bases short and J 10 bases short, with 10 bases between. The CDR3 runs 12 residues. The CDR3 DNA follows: TGTGCCAGCAGTTTGGGGCGAGCGGAGCAGTTCTTC. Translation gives CASSLGRAEQFF.

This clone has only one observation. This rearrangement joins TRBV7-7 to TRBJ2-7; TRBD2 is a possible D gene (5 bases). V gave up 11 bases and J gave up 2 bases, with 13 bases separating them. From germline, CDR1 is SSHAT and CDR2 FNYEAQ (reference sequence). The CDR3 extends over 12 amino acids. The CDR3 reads CAADGEAYEQYF. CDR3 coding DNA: TGTGCCGCGGACGGGGAAGCCTACGAGCAGTACTTC.

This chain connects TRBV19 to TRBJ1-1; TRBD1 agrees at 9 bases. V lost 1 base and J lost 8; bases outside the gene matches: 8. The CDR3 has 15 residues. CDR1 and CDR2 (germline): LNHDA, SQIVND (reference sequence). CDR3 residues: CASSIATGTGREAFF. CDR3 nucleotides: TGTGCCAGTAGTATAGCCACGGGGACAGGGAGGGAAGCTTTCTTT.

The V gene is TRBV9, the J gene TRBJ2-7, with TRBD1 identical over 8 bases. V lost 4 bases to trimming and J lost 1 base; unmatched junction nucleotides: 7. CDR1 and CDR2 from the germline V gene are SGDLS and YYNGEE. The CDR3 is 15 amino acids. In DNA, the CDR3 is TGTGCCAGCAGCCCCGCGGACAGGGTTTCCTACGAGCAGTACTTC. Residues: CASSPADRVSYEQYF.

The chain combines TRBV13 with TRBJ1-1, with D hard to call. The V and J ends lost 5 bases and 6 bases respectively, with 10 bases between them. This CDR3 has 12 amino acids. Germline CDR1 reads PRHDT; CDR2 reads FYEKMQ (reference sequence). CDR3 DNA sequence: TGTGCCAGCAGCCCAGGTACGGCTGAAGCTTTCTTT. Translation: CASSPGTAEAFF.

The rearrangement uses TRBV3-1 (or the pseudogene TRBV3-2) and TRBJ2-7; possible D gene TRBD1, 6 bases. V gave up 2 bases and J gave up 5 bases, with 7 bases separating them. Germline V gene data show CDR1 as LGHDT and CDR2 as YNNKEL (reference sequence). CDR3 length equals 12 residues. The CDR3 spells CASSQTGNEQYF. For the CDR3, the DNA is TGTGCCAGCAGCCAAACAGGGAACGAGCAGTACTTC.

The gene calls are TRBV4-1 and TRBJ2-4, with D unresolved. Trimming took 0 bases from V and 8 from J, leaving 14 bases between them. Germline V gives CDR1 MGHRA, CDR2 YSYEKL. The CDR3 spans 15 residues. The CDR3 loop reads CASSQELARRHIQYF. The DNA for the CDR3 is TGCGCCAGCAGCCAAGAATTGGCCCGGCGGCACATTCAGTACTTC.

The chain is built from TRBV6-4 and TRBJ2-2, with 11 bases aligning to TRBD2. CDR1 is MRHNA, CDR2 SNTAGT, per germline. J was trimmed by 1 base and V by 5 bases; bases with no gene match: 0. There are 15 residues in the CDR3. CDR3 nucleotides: TGTGCCAGCAGTACTAGCGGGGGGAACACCGGGGAGCTGTTTTTT. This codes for CASSTSGGNTGELFF.

The CDR3 protein is CASSLTGTGPSGNTIYF. Here the CDR3 DNA reads TGCGCCAGCAGCTTGACCGGTACAGGGCCCTCTGGAAACACCATATATTTT. The chain couples TRBV5-1 to TRBJ1-3; D may be TRBD1 (6 bases). Germline V gives CDR1 SGHRS, CDR2 YFSETQ. CDR3 length equals 17 residues. Deletions cut 1 base from V and 0 bases from J, with 14 bases between.

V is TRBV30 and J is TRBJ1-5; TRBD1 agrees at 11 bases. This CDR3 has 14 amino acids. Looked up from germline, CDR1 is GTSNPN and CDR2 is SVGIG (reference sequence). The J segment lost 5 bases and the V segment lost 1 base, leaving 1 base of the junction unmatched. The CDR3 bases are TGTGCCTGGAGTGGGGGACAGGGGGATCAGCCCCAGCATTTT. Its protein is CAWSGGQGDQPQHF.